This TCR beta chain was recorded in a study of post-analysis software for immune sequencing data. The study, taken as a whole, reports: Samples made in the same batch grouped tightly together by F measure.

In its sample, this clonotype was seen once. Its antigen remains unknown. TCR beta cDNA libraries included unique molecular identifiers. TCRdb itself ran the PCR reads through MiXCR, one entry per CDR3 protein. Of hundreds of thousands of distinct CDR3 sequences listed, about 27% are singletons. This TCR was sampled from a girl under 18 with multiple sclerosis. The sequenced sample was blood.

This chain's CDR3 is CASSRLPPGRGTEAFF. CDR3 DNA: TGTGCCAGCAGCCGACTACCCCCAGGGCGCGGGACTGAAGCTTTCTTT. The rearrangement joins TRBV14 to TRBJ1-1; tentatively, D is TRBD1 (5 bases). The CDR3 contains 16 residues. Germline loops: CDR1 SGHDN, CDR2 FVKESK. The germline V and J ends were trimmed by 4 bases and 5 bases, with 20 bases remaining between them.